These 20 T cell receptor beta chains originate from one sample sequenced in a study of post-analysis software for immune sequencing data. Whole-study findings and limits: A handful of TRBV segments appeared more often in patients than in controls, and TRBV5-6, TRBV5-1 and TRBV20-1 were among these.

What these receptors recognize is not known. Every TCR beta cDNA library bore unique molecular identifiers. TCRdb processed the PCR reads anew with MiXCR; each CDR3 protein has one entry. The sample lists hundreds of thousands of distinct CDR3 sequences, approximately 30% seen once, with about 0.5% in the top ten. The sample comprised blood. Source of these receptors: a girl aged 10 to 17 with multiple sclerosis.

This chain connects TRBV5-1 to TRBJ1-2, with TRBD1 identical over 10 bases. CDR3 size: 16 residues. Germline V gives CDR1 SGHRS, CDR2 YFSETQ. J lost 4 bases, V lost 4 bases, and 10 bases had no gene match. DNA of the CDR3: TGCGCCAGCAGCCTGGGGGACAGGGGAGAAAGCTATGGCTACACCTTC. This codes for CASSLGDRGESYGYTF.

Only a few counts were recorded for this clonotype. The chain joins TRBV6-5 to TRBJ2-7, with D perhaps given as TRBD1 or TRBD2 (6 bases each). Trimming shortened V by 8 bases and J by 4 bases, and 18 bases separated the two germline ends. Germline CDR1 and CDR2: MNHEY and SVGAGI. The CDR3 contains 14 residues. The CDR3 nucleotides read TGTGCCAGCGGGGACGGGGGCCCGTTTTACGAGCAGTACTTC. This encodes CASGDGGPFYEQYF.

The chain is built from TRBV7-9 and TRBJ1-1; 8 nucleotides agree with TRBD1. This CDR3 is 13 amino acids long. Germline V CDR1 and CDR2: SEHNR, FQNEAQ (reference sequence). With 5 bases clipped from V and 5 bases from J, the junction kept 4 bases outside the gene matches. Written as DNA, the CDR3 is TGTGCCAGCAGCACAGGGGGGGAGACTGAAGCTTTCTTT. As protein: CASSTGGETEAFF.

V is TRBV5-6 and J is TRBJ2-3, with TRBD2 matching over 9 bases. CDR3 length equals 16 residues. In germline, CDR1 is SGHDT, CDR2 YYEEEE. V was pared by 3 bases and J by 2 bases, with 7 bases of the junction left unmatched. DNA for the CDR3: TGTGCCAGCAGCTGGGGCGGGGGGGGAATCACAGATACGCAGTATTTT. This sequence encodes CASSWGGGGITDTQYF.

Of note for this clonotype: The junction departs from germline at one end; a sequencing error may be responsible. The V and J genes are TRBV7-2 and TRBJ1-1; the match to TRBD1 covers 7 bases. The germline V gene encodes CDR1 SGHTA and CDR2 FQGNSA. The CDR3 has 15 residues. The CDR3 protein is CASSLVGTDNTETFF. The CDR3 nucleotides read TGTGCCAGCAGCTTAGTGGGGACAGATAACACTGAAACTTTCTTT. Based on the CDR3 plus reference TRBV7-2 and TRBJ1-1, the full variable domain is GAGVSQSPSNKVTEKGKDVELRCDPISGHTALYWYRQSLGQGLEFLIYFQGNSAPDKSGLPSDRFSAERTGGSVSTLTIQRTQQEDSAVYLCASSLVGTDNTETFFGQGTRLTVV.

The chain couples TRBV29-1 to TRBJ2-3; TRBD2 aligns across 15 bases. Germline-derived CDR1 and CDR2 are SQVTM and ANQGSEA. This CDR3 is 15 amino acids long. V lost 7 bases and J lost 5; bases outside the gene matches: 7. DNA for the CDR3: TGCAGCGAGGAAGGACTAGCGGGAGGGCTAGATACGCAGTATTTT. Its translation is CSEEGLAGGLDTQYF.

Only one count was recorded for this clonotype. The chain is built from TRBV11-2 and TRBJ2-5; either TRBD1 or TRBD2 may supply D (6 bases each). The DNA matches TRBJ2-7 better at its end, which makes the J call doubtful. This CDR3 region has 15 residues. Germline loops: CDR1 SGHAT, CDR2 FQNNGV. DNA of the CDR3: TGTGCCAGCAGCTTAGAATGGGGGGCCCGCTACGAGCAGTACTTC. The encoded protein is CASSLEWGARYEQYF.

This clonotype was seen only a few times. The chain recombines TRBV28 with TRBJ2-5; D gene unclear. The J call could be wrong; TRBJ2-7 is a better fit for the DNA end. The CDR3 spans 12 residues. Germline V CDR1 and CDR2: MDHEN, SYDVKM. The DNA of the CDR3 is TGTGCCAGCAGTTTCATCCTACGCGAGCAGTACTTC. This sequence encodes CASSFILREQYF.

The CDR3 reads CASSLNGGDTEAFF. Here the CDR3 DNA reads TGCGCCAGCAGCTTGAACGGGGGAGACACTGAAGCTTTCTTT. J is TRBJ1-1 and V is TRBV5-1; weak D call: TRBD1 (5 bases). Trimming removed 1 base from V and 3 bases from J, with 10 bases in between. The length of the CDR3 is 14 residues. Germline V gives CDR1 SGHRS, CDR2 YFSETQ.

This clonotype was seen a handful of times. V is TRBV15 and J is TRBJ2-3, with D possibly matching TRBD2 (5 bases). The V end lost 3 bases, the J end lost 0 bases, and 7 bases lay between the germline ends. This CDR3 has 14 residues. The V gene's germline CDR1 is LNHNV and CDR2 YYDKDF (reference sequence). The CDR3 DNA sequence: TGTGCCACCAGCAGCCCGGGAAGCACAGATACGCAGTATTTT. Its protein product is CATSSPGSTDTQYF.

A few counts support this clonotype. The chain has TRBV12-3 or TRBV12-4 and TRBJ2-1, with D tentatively TRBD1 (6 bases). This CDR3 is 15 amino acids long. Trimming removed 2 bases at V and 7 bases at J, with 15 bases between. This chain's CDR3 is CASSLSRGTSNEQFF. The CDR3 DNA sequence: TGTGCCAGCAGTTTATCCAGAGGGACATCAAATGAGCAGTTCTTC.

The chain joins TRBV2 to TRBJ1-2; D ambiguous. CDR1 SNHLY and CDR2 FYNNEI come from the germline V gene. The V gene lost 7 bases and the J gene lost 4 bases, with 10 bases spanning the gap. The CDR3 sequence is 12 residues long. In DNA, the CDR3 is TGTGCCAGCATGGAAACGAGCTATGGCTACACCTTC. This codes for CASMETSYGYTF.

V usage is TRBV18 and J usage is TRBJ1-5; D is unresolved. From germline, CDR1 is KGHSH and CDR2 LQKENI. Trimming removed 4 bases from V and 0 bases from J, with 22 bases in between. The CDR3 is 19 amino acids. The CDR3 DNA follows: TGTGCCAGCTCACTTTCCCTACCGGGCTCAACATATAGCAATCAGCCCCAGCATTTT. Residues: CASSLSLPGSTYSNQPQHF.

V gene TRBV9 combines with J gene TRBJ1-6; TRBD1 agrees at 7 bases. This CDR3 contains 15 residues. Germline-derived CDR1 and CDR2 are SGDLS and YYNGEE. The V segment lost 3 bases and the J segment 3 bases; nucleotides outside the gene matches: 3. The DNA of the CDR3 is TGTGCCAGCAGCGAAACAGGGGACTATAATTCACCCCTCCACTTT. As protein: CASSETGDYNSPLHF.

The chain employs TRBV7-2 and TRBJ1-2, with a weak D call TRBD1 (5 bases). The ends were cut back, 2 bases at V and 4 bases at J, with 20 bases in the middle. This CDR3 has 17 amino acids. In germline, CDR1 is SGHTA, CDR2 FQGNSA. The CDR3 bases are TGTGCCAGCAGCTTAATAATGAGGGGCGTAGAAGGCTATGGCTACACCTTC. Protein product: CASSLIMRGVEGYGYTF.

This clonotype was observed a few times. The chain couples TRBV12-3 or TRBV12-4 to TRBJ2-4; 7 nucleotides match TRBD2. The J call may be mistaken, given a closer DNA end match to TRBJ2-7. CDR3 length equals 18 residues. The CDR3 DNA reads TGTGCCAGCGGTGAGCGGGGCGGCGGGAGAGGTAGAGGGTACGAGCAGTACTTC. As protein: CASGERGGGRGRGYEQYF.

This chain connects TRBV6-2 or TRBV6-3 to TRBJ2-1; D is possibly TRBD2 (6 bases). This CDR3 spans 15 amino acids. V lost 8 bases and J 0 bases, leaving 14 bases between the germline ends. Germline V CDR1 and CDR2: MNHEY, SVGEGT. The DNA for the CDR3 is TGTGCCAGCTGCCTTTCCGGGAGCTCCTACAATGAGCAGTTCTTC. Translating it yields CASCLSGSSYNEQFF.

J is TRBJ1-5 and V is TRBV4-1; 9 bases align to TRBD1. The CDR3 loop spans 16 amino acids. With V trimmed by 0 bases and J by 2 bases, 2 bases remained unmatched. Germline CDR1 and CDR2: MGHRA and YSYEKL. This CDR3 reads CASSQDGDRGNQPQHF. The CDR3 nucleotides are TGCGCCAGCAGCCAAGACGGGGACAGGGGCAATCAGCCCCAGCATTTT.

This chain joins TRBV6-5 and TRBJ1-1; 7 nucleotides align to TRBD1. V dropped 2 bases and J dropped 0; count of bases not matched to a gene: 6. The CDR3 consists of 16 residues. Per germline, CDR1 MNHEY and CDR2 SVGAGI. The CDR3 nucleotides are TGTGCCAGCAGTTACGGAGGGGGACAGATGAACACTGAAGCTTTCTTT. Its protein is CASSYGGGQMNTEAFF.

The chain recombines TRBV5-1 with TRBJ2-1; TRBD2 is a possible D gene (5 bases). There are 15 residues in the CDR3. Germline assignment: CDR1 SGHRS and CDR2 YFSETQ. With 0 bases removed from V and 2 bases from J, the gap between germline ends came to 9 bases. CDR3 DNA sequence: TGCGCCAGCAGCTTGGGCGTTAGCGCCTACAATGAGCAGTTCTTC. Translating gives CASSLGVSAYNEQFF.